Following are 18 T cell receptor beta chains from one sample sequenced in a study of T cell responses to AZD1222 COVID-19 vaccine (dated by TCRdb to the early 2020s). Taken with the paper, the label for time point translates to: about 28 days (+/-7) after the second vaccine dose. The library was generated by the immunoSEQ multiplex PCR assay. As stored in TCRdb, this immuneACCESS dataset retains in-frame rearrangements with V and J assigned. A fraction of the clones does not appear; measured against another copy, unresolved V genes explain less than half of the discrepancy, and the remainder lacks a known reason. The sample contains roughly 150,000 clones, about 89% of them found a single time. The ten largest clones represent roughly 10% of the sample. The input for sequencing was peripheral blood, taken 28 days after the second AZD1222 dose. The receptors were sampled from an adult who received the AZD1222 COVID-19 vaccine.

The genes are TRBV19 and TRBJ2-1; 8 bases match TRBD2. The V gene's germline CDR1 is LNHDA and CDR2 SQIVND (reference sequence). The length of the CDR3 is 14 residues. J was trimmed by 11 bases and V by 5 bases; bases with no gene match: 11. CDR3 nucleotides: TGTGCCAGTAGTTTACTAGCGGACCTGACCAAGCAGTTCTTC. Protein product: CASSLLADLTKQFF.

The chain links TRBV29-1 to TRBJ2-1; no clear D gene. The V gene lost 7 bases and the J gene lost 5 bases, with 6 bases spanning the gap. Germline V gene data show CDR1 as SQVTM and CDR2 as ANQGSEA. The CDR3 runs to 10 residues. CDR3 sequence (DNA): TGCAGCGGGTGGGACAATGAGCAGTTCTTC. Translated: CSGWDNEQFF.

This rearrangement joins TRBV5-6 to TRBJ1-4; 12 bases are a match to TRBD1. This CDR3 contains 17 residues. V gave up 4 bases and J gave up 2 bases; unmatched junction bases: 6. CDR1 and CDR2 (germline): SGHDT, YYEEEE. CDR3 nucleotides: TGTGCCAGCAGCAGGGGACAGGGGGCGCCGACTAATGAAAAACTGTTTTTT. Its translation is CASSRGQGAPTNEKLFF.

V gene TRBV28 combines with J gene TRBJ2-7; 9 bases fit TRBD1. Germline-derived CDR1 and CDR2 are MDHEN and SYDVKM. There are 13 residues in the CDR3. V lost 5 bases, J lost 3 bases, and 2 bases stayed unmatched. CDR3 region: CASSRQGDYEQYF. CDR3 in DNA: TGTGCCAGCAGTAGACAGGGGGACTACGAGCAGTACTTC.

This chain links TRBV21-1 with TRBJ2-2; the table assigns TRBD1, which was not confirmed against the DNA. TRBV21-1 is designated a pseudogene. The CDR3 totals 16 residues. CDR3 sequence: CASSKEGQGETGELFF. The DNA for the CDR3 is TGTGCCAGCAGCAAAGAAGGGCAGGGGGAGACCGGGGAGCTGTTTTTT.

This sequence joins TRBV3-1 (or the pseudogene TRBV3-2) and TRBJ1-3, with a tentative D call TRBD1 (6 bases). Germline CDR1 and CDR2: LGHDT and YNNKEL (reference sequence). With 1 base removed from V and 4 bases from J, the gap between germline ends came to 11 bases. CDR3 size: 15 residues. The CDR3 nucleotides are TGTGCCAGCAGCCAAGGAGAAGGGGGAGGAAACACCATATATTTT. This gives the protein CASSQGEGGGNTIYF.

The chain recombines TRBV14 with TRBJ2-5; weak D call: TRBD2 (5 bases). The CDR3 length is 14 residues. Germline CDR1 and CDR2: SGHDN and FVKESK. V was shortened by 4 bases and J by 4 bases, with 13 bases between the two germline ends. CDR3 sequence (DNA): TGTGCCAGCAGCCCTATATTTCGGGGAGAGACCCAGTACTTC. Translating it yields CASSPIFRGETQYF. The variable domain in full, with the rest retrieved from reference TRBV14 and TRBJ2-5, is EAGVTQFPSHSVIEKGQTVTLRCDPISGHDNLYWYRRVMGKEIKFLLHFVKESKQDESGMPNNRFLAERTGGTYSTLKVQPAELEDSGVYFCASSPIFRGETQYFGPGTRLLVL.

The chain links TRBV5-1 to TRBJ2-7; weak D call: TRBD2 (6 bases). In germline, CDR1 is SGHRS, CDR2 YFSETQ. The CDR3 loop spans 18 amino acids. V lost 1 base, J lost 0 bases, and 20 bases lay in between. The chain's CDR3 is CASSLTQVGGTSSYEQYF. The CDR3 DNA sequence: TGCGCCAGCAGCTTGACCCAAGTCGGCGGGACCAGCTCCTACGAGCAGTACTTC.

The rearrangement links TRBV5-6 to TRBJ1-1; tentative D call: TRBD1 (6 bases). Germline CDR1 reads SGHDT; CDR2 reads YYEEEE. V was cut by 0 bases and J by 13 bases, with 13 bases left in between. The CDR3 runs 12 residues. Written as DNA, the CDR3 is TGTGCCAGCAGCTTGGGGGCAGAGGGGGATTTCTTT. This encodes CASSLGAEGDFF.

The rearrangement joins TRBV28 to TRBJ1-4; tentative D call: TRBD1 (6 bases). The V end was cut by 6 bases, the J end by 5 bases, with 13 bases between. There are 14 residues in the CDR3. The V gene's germline CDR1 is MDHEN and CDR2 SYDVKM. The CDR3 nucleotides are TGTGCCAGCAGCACTTGGAGGGGGAATGAAAAACTGTTTTTT. Translation gives CASSTWRGNEKLFF.

The gene calls are TRBV9 and TRBJ2-2; D not resolved. Germline values: CDR1 SGDLS, CDR2 YYNGEE. CDR3 length equals 15 residues. V was pared by 0 bases and J by 7 bases, with 13 bases between. The CDR3 spells CASSVDSLLGGELFF. In DNA form, the CDR3 reads TGTGCCAGCAGCGTAGACTCCCTCCTCGGCGGGGAGCTGTTTTTT.

The CDR3 is CASSAPGRLHEQYF. The CDR3 DNA sequence: TGTGCCAGTAGTGCCCCAGGGCGTCTCCACGAGCAGTACTTC. The rearrangement uses TRBV19 and TRBJ2-7, with D possibly matching TRBD1 (5 bases). The CDR3 loop spans 14 amino acids. In germline, CDR1 is LNHDA, CDR2 SQIVND (reference sequence). Trimming removed 5 bases at V and 5 bases at J, with 16 bases between.

J is TRBJ1-6 and V is TRBV19; D is uncertain. CDR1 and CDR2 (germline): LNHDA, SQIVND (reference sequence). This CDR3 region has 14 residues. The germline V and J ends were trimmed by 5 bases and 0 bases, with 5 bases remaining between them. CDR3 in amino acids: CASSLGSYNSPLHF. CDR3 in DNA: TGTGCCAGTAGTCTTGGCTCCTATAATTCACCCCTCCACTTT.

The V and J genes are TRBV2 and TRBJ2-5, with TRBD2 matching over 8 bases. Germline V CDR1 and CDR2: SNHLY, FYNNEI. The CDR3 is 16 amino acids. Unmatched junction bases numbered 10, after V lost 2 bases and J lost 5 bases. The CDR3 DNA reads TGTGCCAGCAGTGAAACCTTCGGGAGGGCCTATGAGACCCAGTACTTC. It codes for CASSETFGRAYETQYF.

The chain uses TRBV15 and TRBJ1-5; possible D gene TRBD1, 5 bases. This CDR3 comprises 18 residues. CDR1 and CDR2 from the germline V gene are LNHNV and YYDKDF (reference sequence). V was clipped by 1 base and J by 6 bases, with 22 bases between them. CDR3 sequence: CATSRAGGGVSGSQPQHF. Here the CDR3 DNA reads TGTGCCACCAGCAGAGCCGGGGGTGGGGTCTCCGGGTCTCAGCCCCAGCATTTT.

The V and J genes are TRBV6-5 and TRBJ1-2; the match to TRBD1 covers 7 bases. Germline loops: CDR1 MNHEY, CDR2 SVGAGI. This CDR3 contains 14 residues. V gave up 5 bases and J gave up 7 bases; unmatched junction bases: 10. CDR3 residues: CASSLPGQSSGYTF. The CDR3, as DNA: TGTGCCAGCAGTCTACCGGGACAGAGCTCTGGCTACACCTTC.

V is TRBV18 and J is TRBJ2-1; 8 positions agree with TRBD1. The CDR3 is 14 residues long. V was pared by 3 bases and J by 8 bases, with 6 bases of the junction left unmatched. CDR1 and CDR2 from the germline V gene are KGHSH and LQKENI. The CDR3 is CASSPGQGFDEQFF. As DNA, the CDR3 is TGTGCCAGCTCACCCGGACAGGGTTTCGATGAGCAGTTCTTC.

The chain links TRBV7-2 to TRBJ1-2; a possible D gene is TRBD1 (6 bases). The germline V gene has CDR1 SGHTA and CDR2 FQGNSA. The germline V and J ends were trimmed by 0 bases and 4 bases, with 18 bases remaining between them. The CDR3 has 17 residues. The CDR3, as DNA: TGTGCCAGCAGCTTAGCGGCGACAGGCTCCGACGGCTATGGCTACACCTTC. This sequence encodes CASSLAATGSDGYGYTF. Based on the CDR3 plus reference TRBV7-2 and TRBJ1-2, the full variable domain is GAGVSQSPSNKVTEKGKDVELRCDPISGHTALYWYRQSLGQGLEFLIYFQGNSAPDKSGLPSDRFSAERTGGSVSTLTIQRTQQEDSAVYLCASSLAATGSDGYGYTFGSGTRLTVV.